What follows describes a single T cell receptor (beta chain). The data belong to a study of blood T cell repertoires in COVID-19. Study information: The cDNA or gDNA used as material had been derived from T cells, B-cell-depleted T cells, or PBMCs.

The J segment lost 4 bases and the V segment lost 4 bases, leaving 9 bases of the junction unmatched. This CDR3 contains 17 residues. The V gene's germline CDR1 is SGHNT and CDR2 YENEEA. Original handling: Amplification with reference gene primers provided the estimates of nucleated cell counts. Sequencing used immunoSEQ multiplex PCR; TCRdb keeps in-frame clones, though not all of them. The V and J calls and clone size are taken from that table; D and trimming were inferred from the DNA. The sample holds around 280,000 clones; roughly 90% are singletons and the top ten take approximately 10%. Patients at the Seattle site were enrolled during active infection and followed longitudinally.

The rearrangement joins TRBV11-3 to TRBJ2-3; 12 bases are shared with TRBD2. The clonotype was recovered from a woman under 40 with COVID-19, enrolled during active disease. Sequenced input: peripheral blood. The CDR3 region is CASSSRRLAGEADTQYF. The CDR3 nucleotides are TGTGCCAGCAGCTCAAGAAGACTAGCGGGAGAGGCAGATACGCAGTATTTT.